The 20 T cell receptor beta chains given below trace back to one sample, sequenced in a study of blood T cell repertoires in COVID-19. TCRdb's copy holds only in-frame clones and misses some; the assay was immunoSEQ multiplex PCR. Of about 150,000 clones in the sample, 79% were seen once. The sequenced sample consisted of peripheral blood. The receptors derive from a man over 45 with active or convalescent COVID-19.

CDR3 nucleotide sequence: TGTGCCAGCAGGAAGGGGTACGAGCAGTACTTC. Its translation is CASRKGYEQYF. The genes are TRBV28 and TRBJ2-7; TRBD1 might be the D (5 bases). The CDR3 is 11 residues long. V was pared by 6 bases and J by 4 bases, with 7 bases between. Germline V lookup: CDR1 MDHEN, CDR2 SYDVKM.

The chain carries TRBV7-9 and TRBJ1-4; 7 nucleotides align to TRBD1. Germline values: CDR1 SEHNR, CDR2 FQNEAQ (reference sequence). V shed 3 bases and J 4 bases; nucleotides not matched to a gene: 5. This CDR3 spans 15 amino acids. CDR3: CASSLGGQINEKLFF. CDR3 DNA: TGTGCCAGCAGCTTGGGGGGACAGATTAATGAAAAACTGTTTTTT.

The chain carries TRBV5-1 and TRBJ1-2; the match to TRBD1 covers 8 bases. V was pared by 4 bases and J by 3 bases, with 8 bases of the junction left unmatched. CDR1 SGHRS and CDR2 YFSETQ come from the germline V gene. The CDR3 has 15 amino acids. The CDR3 loop is CASSPQTGVHYGYTF. Here the CDR3 DNA reads TGCGCCAGCAGCCCTCAGACAGGGGTTCACTATGGCTACACCTTC.

CDR3 residues: CASSYSSRGMNTEAFF. For the CDR3, the DNA is TGTGCCAGCAGTTACTCGAGTCGAGGGATGAACACTGAAGCTTTCTTT. V usage is TRBV6-5 and J usage is TRBJ1-1; D unclear. Trimming shortened V by 0 bases and J by 0 bases, and 11 bases separated the two germline ends. The CDR3 is made up of 16 amino acids. Germline CDR1 reads MNHEY; CDR2 reads SVGAGI.

CDR3 DNA sequence: TGTGCCTGGAGCCCGGACAGGGGGAGAAACACCATATATTTT. It specifies CAWSPDRGRNTIYF. This sequence joins TRBV30 and TRBJ1-3, with TRBD1 matching over 10 bases. The CDR3 covers 14 residues. The J segment lost 5 bases and the V segment lost 3 bases, leaving 4 bases of the junction unmatched. Germline loops: CDR1 GTSNPN, CDR2 SVGIG (reference sequence).

The V and J genes are TRBV15 and TRBJ1-1; perhaps TRBD1 as D (5 bases). V dropped 0 bases and J dropped 11 bases, with 16 bases sitting between them. Germline values: CDR1 LNHNV, CDR2 YYDKDF (reference sequence). This CDR3 spans 14 amino acids. CDR3 in DNA: TGTGCCACCAGCAGAGATAAGGCAGGGAGGTTCGCTTTCTTT. Protein sequence: CATSRDKAGRFAFF.

The chain combines TRBV21-1 with TRBJ2-5; the table's D call, TRBD1, was not checked against the DNA. TRBV21-1 is a recognized pseudogene. This CDR3 has 15 amino acids. CDR3 nucleotide sequence: TGTGCCAGCAGCAAGCTCCGGGACAAGAAAGAGACCCAGTACTTC. Amino acids: CASSKLRDKKETQYF.

This chain joins TRBV5-4 and TRBJ2-2; 14 bases are a match to TRBD2. The CDR3 length is 16 residues. Germline loops: CDR1 SGHNT, CDR2 YYREEE (reference sequence). Trimming took 7 bases from V and 2 from J; bases not matched to a gene: 4. CDR3 DNA: TGTGCCAGCTCGGGACTAGCGGGAGATAACACCGGGGAGCTGTTTTTT. This gives the protein CASSGLAGDNTGELFF.

This clone came up once. J is TRBJ2-3 and V is TRBV12-3 or TRBV12-4; unclear D gene. V was trimmed by 5 bases and J by 4 bases, leaving 7 bases between them. The length of the CDR3 is 12 residues. CDR3 DNA sequence: TGTGCCAGCAGTACTCAATCAGATACGCAGTATTTT. It is translated as CASSTQSDTQYF.

V is TRBV28 and J is TRBJ2-7; TRBD2 aligns across 10 bases. Germline V CDR1 and CDR2: MDHEN, SYDVKM. Germline trimming cut 5 bases from V and 2 bases from J; bases unmatched to any gene: 12. This CDR3 is built from 17 residues. CDR3 coding DNA: TGTGCCAGCAGTCTCCCCTTAGGGACTAGCGAGACCTACGAGCAGTACTTC. It specifies CASSLPLGTSETYEQYF.

V is TRBV9 and J is TRBJ2-1; D is perhaps TRBD2 (6 bases). Germline CDR1 is SGDLS and CDR2 is YYNGEE. Trimming took off 0 bases at V and 4 bases at J, with 11 bases between the two ends. CDR3 length: 15 residues. The CDR3, as DNA: TGTGCCAGCAGCGTAGCTAGCGCCTCTTACAATGAGCAGTTCTTC. It yields the protein CASSVASASYNEQFF.

CDR3 protein: CASSETSYNEQFF. As DNA, the CDR3 is TGCGCCAGCAGTGAAACTAGCTACAATGAGCAGTTCTTC. The chain carries TRBV10-2 and TRBJ2-1; tentatively, D is TRBD2 (5 bases). The V end lost 3 bases, the J end lost 3 bases, and 6 bases lay between the germline ends. This CDR3 contains 13 residues. CDR1 and CDR2 (germline): WSHSY, SAAADI.

The V gene is TRBV28, the J gene TRBJ1-1; D gene ambiguous. CDR3 length equals 15 residues. Germline V gene lookup returns CDR1 MDHEN and CDR2 SYDVKM. Trimming removed 1 base from V and 0 bases from J, with 9 bases in between. This CDR3 reads CASSLLLVMNTEAFF. CDR3 nucleotides: TGTGCCAGCAGTTTATTACTCGTTATGAACACTGAAGCTTTCTTT. Together with reference TRBV28 and TRBJ1-1, the CDR3 gives the full variable domain: DVKVTQSSRYLVKRTGEKVFLECVQDMDHENMFWYRQDPGLGLRLIYFSYDVKMKEKGDIPEGYSVSREKKERFSLILESASTNQTSMYLCASSLLLVMNTEAFFGQGTRLTVV.

This clone was seen once. The CDR3 nucleotides read TGTGCCAGCAGCTGGTCAGGGAACACTGAAGCTTTCTTT. Its protein product is CASSWSGNTEAFF. The chain carries TRBV11-1 and TRBJ1-1; D ambiguous. The V and J ends lost 4 bases and 1 base respectively, with 7 bases between them. This CDR3 is built from 13 residues. The V gene's germline CDR1 is SGHAT and CDR2 FQDESV (reference sequence). Full variable domain (outside the CDR3, taken from reference TRBV11-1 and TRBJ1-1): EAEVAQSPRYKITEKSQAVAFWCDPISGHATLYWYRQILGQGPELLVQFQDESVVDDSQLPKDRFSAERLKGVDSTLKIQPAELGDSAMYLCASSWSGNTEAFFGQGTRLTVV.

This chain connects TRBV28 to TRBJ1-2; 8 nucleotides align to TRBD1. Germline CDR1 reads MDHEN; CDR2 reads SYDVKM. V trimming: 8 bases; J trimming: 4 bases; junction bases outside the gene matches: 9. CDR3 size: 14 residues. In DNA, the CDR3 is TGTGCCAGCCTCCCCCCTGGACAGGGCTATGGCTACACCTTC. It codes for CASLPPGQGYGYTF.

Comment on this clone: A read error may explain this, as a much larger clone is one base away. The V gene is TRBV6-5, the J gene TRBJ2-2; maybe TRBD1 (6 bases). The germline V and J ends were trimmed by 4 bases and 1 base, with 7 bases remaining between them. From germline, CDR1 is MNHEY and CDR2 SVGAGI. The CDR3 covers 14 residues. The CDR3 reads CASSWGQNTGELFF. The CDR3 coding sequence is TGTGCCAGCAGTTGGGGACAGAACACCGGGGAGCTGTTTTTT.

The chain links TRBV7-3 to TRBJ2-1, with 10 bases identical to TRBD2. The CDR3 sequence is 16 residues long. The V gene's germline CDR1 is SGHTA and CDR2 FQGTGA. The ends lost 4 bases at V and 3 bases at J; junction bases unmatched: 6. The CDR3 sequence is CASSSQGTSVYNEQFF. CDR3 nucleotide sequence: TGTGCCAGCAGCTCCCAAGGGACTAGCGTCTACAATGAGCAGTTCTTC.

The table lists this clone with a few counts. The V and J genes are TRBV6-5 and TRBJ1-2, with D unclear. Germline V gives CDR1 MNHEY, CDR2 SVGAGI. V dropped 6 bases and J dropped 8 bases, with 19 bases sitting between them. The CDR3 is 14 residues long. Written as DNA, the CDR3 is TGTGCCAGCAGCCTCCAAGGAGGAGGGAAGGGCTACACCTTC. As protein: CASSLQGGGKGYTF.

The rearrangement joins TRBV11-2 to TRBJ2-7; D may be TRBD1 (5 bases). The CDR3 covers 15 residues. The V end lost 5 bases, the J end lost 6 bases, and 20 bases lay between the germline ends. Germline values: CDR1 SGHAT, CDR2 FQNNGV. The CDR3 DNA reads TGTGCCAGCAGCCCTGACAGTCCCTCGGATCTCGAGCAGTACTTC. It is translated as CASSPDSPSDLEQYF.

The chain employs TRBV7-3 and TRBJ2-1; 10 bases map to TRBD2. Germline V gene sequence: CDR1 SGHTA, CDR2 FQGTGA. V gave up 3 bases and J gave up 5 bases; unmatched junction bases: 4. The CDR3 is 15 amino acids. The CDR3 is CASSFSSGSHNEQFF. Written as DNA, the CDR3 is TGTGCCAGCAGCTTTTCTAGCGGGAGCCACAATGAGCAGTTCTTC.